This TCR beta chain originates from a study of vaccination effects on CD4 cells after COVID-19. The CDR3 loop spans 17 amino acids. Trimming left V 0 bases short and J 0 bases short, with 13 bases between. From germline, CDR1 is SGHDT and CDR2 YYEEEE. On this clone: Its antigen is unidentified.

The table came from immunoSEQ multiplex PCR; TCRdb's copy has only in-frame clones and leaves some out. The repertoire holds more than 20,000 clones, with 76% as singletons. The study's findings and limits: Clones that were induced by infection or by vaccine showed marked contraction late after vaccination.

Peptide-pool stimulation followed by sequencing identified expanded antigen-specific CD4+ clonotypes in the ViraFEST assay. Cultured cells yielded isolated CD4+ T cells after less than 11 days. All participants had two doses of either the BNT162b2 or mRNA-1273 vaccine. Sequenced material: CD4+ T cells from PBMCs cultured with HCoV-229E spike peptides, taken after COVID-19 vaccination. This rearrangement joins TRBV5-6 to TRBJ2-4, with D perhaps matching TRBD2 (6 bases). The clonotype comes from a human donor who received a COVID-19 vaccine. In DNA form, the CDR3 reads TGTGCCAGCAGCTTGGTCCGGCGGGGACTAGCCAAAAACATTCAGTACTTC. As protein: CASSLVRRGLAKNIQYF.